These 22 T cell receptor beta chains came from one sample sequenced in a study of regulatory T cells in long-lasting Graves disease. Time point specified: newly diagnosed GD, antithyroid drugs for less than 3 months. Isolated PBMC RNA provided the starting material for the TCR library. Relying on iRepertoire HTBI primers and Arm-PCR of CDR3 regions, the team built TCR beta libraries. In TCRdb, the multiplex PCR reads were re-called with MiXCR into one record per CDR3 protein. Of about 310,000 distinct CDR3 sequences in the sample, more than 15% were seen once. The input for sequencing was peripheral blood mononuclear cells (PBMCs), taken at new diagnosis, from a patient treated with antithyroid drugs. The receptor source for this set is a female donor with Graves disease.

This clonotype was observed many times. The chain has TRBV6-2 or TRBV6-3 and TRBJ1-2; TRBD1 aligns across 9 bases. Germline CDR1 reads MNHEY; CDR2 reads SVGEGT. J gave up 3 bases and V 0 bases, and 2 bases lay outside the gene matches. The CDR3 has 15 amino acids. DNA of the CDR3: TGTGCCAGCAGTTACTCTTGGACAGGGGACTATGGCTACACCTTC. It is translated as CASSYSWTGDYGYTF.

The gene calls are TRBV7-2 and TRBJ2-5; 7 bases are shared with TRBD2. J was trimmed by 2 bases and V by 4 bases; bases with no gene match: 7. CDR1 and CDR2 (germline): SGHTA, FQGNSA. The CDR3 sequence is 15 residues long. The CDR3 is CASSYLSGTQETQYF. Here the CDR3 DNA reads TGTGCCAGCAGCTACCTCAGCGGGACGCAAGAGACCCAGTACTTC.

This clonotype has at least ten counts. The J gene is TRBJ1-4, the V gene TRBV5-1; unclear D gene. V lost 0 bases and J 3 bases, leaving 3 bases between the germline ends. The CDR3 covers 13 residues. CDR1 is SGHRS, CDR2 YFSETQ, per germline. The CDR3 loop is CASSLDPNEKLFF. The DNA for the CDR3 is TGCGCCAGCAGCTTGGACCCTAATGAAAAACTGTTTTTT.

This clonotype was counted at least ten times. This chain connects TRBV11-3 to TRBJ1-6; D perhaps matches TRBD1 (6 bases). CDR3 length equals 15 residues. CDR1 and CDR2 (germline): SGHNT, YENEEA. The V end lost 0 bases, the J end lost 8 bases, and 11 bases lay between the germline ends. The CDR3 here is CASSLEGARDSPLHF. CDR3 DNA sequence: TGTGCCAGCAGCTTAGAGGGGGCGAGGGATTCACCCCTCCACTTT.

This clonotype was seen a handful of times. This chain connects TRBV4-2 to TRBJ2-3; 9 bases are a match to TRBD2. CDR3 length: 19 amino acids. The germline CDR1 and CDR2 sequences are LGHNA and YNFKEQ. Trimming took 0 bases from V and 0 from J; bases not matched to a gene: 10. Written as DNA, the CDR3 is TGTGCCAGCAGCCAAGATGACCAGCGGGAGGTTTCGAGCACAGATACGCAGTATTTT. Its translation is CASSQDDQREVSSTDTQYF.

In this sample, this clonotype turned up a few times. The J gene is TRBJ2-4, the V gene TRBV5-6; no clear D. Trimming pared 4 bases from V and 1 base from J, leaving 12 bases between. The CDR3 runs to 15 residues. CDR1 and CDR2 from the germline V gene are SGHDT and YYEEEE. The CDR3 reads CASSPDQSAKNIQYF. CDR3 sequence (DNA): TGTGCCAGCAGCCCAGATCAATCGGCCAAAAACATTCAGTACTTC.

This clonotype was detected ten times or more. This sequence joins TRBV11-2 and TRBJ2-3; D call uncertain. CDR1 and CDR2 (germline): SGHAT, FQNNGV. The germline V and J ends were trimmed by 3 bases and 0 bases, with 13 bases remaining between them. This CDR3 is built from 16 residues. In DNA, the CDR3 is TGTGCCAGCAGCTTGGGATCCTTAATGAGCACAGATACGCAGTATTTT. It specifies CASSLGSLMSTDTQYF.

Turning to this clonotype: Relative to the germline gene, one junction end is altered; a read error may explain this. J is TRBJ2-1 and V is TRBV3-1; D remains ambiguous. Germline V lookup: CDR1 LGHDT, CDR2 YNNKEL (reference sequence). The CDR3 contains 15 residues. The CDR3 DNA is TGTGCCAGCAGCCAAACCACCAACTCCTACAATGAACAGTTCTTC. Amino acid sequence: CASSQTTNSYNEQFF.

This clonotype was observed many times. The V gene is TRBV11-2, the J gene TRBJ1-6; 7 bases are a match to TRBD1. Germline CDR1 SGHAT, CDR2 FQNNGV. The CDR3 is 15 residues long. With 8 bases clipped from V and 4 bases from J, the junction kept 8 bases outside the gene matches. CDR3 nucleotides: TGTGCCAGCTCGAAAGAGGGGGCTTATAATTCACCCCTCCACTTT. The encoded protein is CASSKEGAYNSPLHF.

This clonotype occurred many times. The V gene is TRBV19, the J gene TRBJ1-4; D perhaps matches TRBD1 (5 bases). The CDR3 is 17 residues long. The ends were cut back, 4 bases at V and 7 bases at J, with 22 bases in the middle. Germline V gives CDR1 LNHDA, CDR2 SQIVND (reference sequence). The CDR3 sequence: CASSTNQPGPGGEKLFF. CDR3 nucleotides: TGTGCCAGTAGTACCAACCAACCGGGCCCGGGGGGTGAAAAACTGTTTTTT.

In this sample, this clonotype turned up many times. This chain joins TRBV6-1 and TRBJ1-5; 7 bases agree with TRBD1. The V and J ends lost 4 bases and 4 bases, in that order; junction bases with no gene match: 4. In germline, CDR1 is MNHNS, CDR2 SASEGT. The CDR3 totals 14 residues. CDR3: CASSARQGNQPQHF. The DNA for the CDR3 is TGTGCCAGCAGTGCTCGACAGGGTAATCAGCCCCAGCATTTT.

This clonotype was detected once. Just one base apart from a much larger clone, this may be a read error. Lacking the conserved final phenylalanine or tryptophan, this CDR3 likely reflects a read error. The chain carries TRBV27 and TRBJ2-1; no reliable D call. The V gene lost 3 bases and the J gene lost 2 bases, with 8 bases spanning the gap. Germline CDR1 is MNHEY and CDR2 is SMNVEV (reference sequence). The CDR3 loop spans 14 amino acids. CDR3 in DNA: TGTGCCAGCAGTTTCGGTGCGACCTACAATGAGCAGTTCCTC. Its protein is CASSFGATYNEQFL.

This clonotype was detected a few times. A much bigger clone sits one base away, suggesting this may be a read error. The V and J genes are TRBV5-1 and TRBJ2-2, with D unclear. Trimming pared 0 bases from V and 0 bases from J, leaving 15 bases between. Germline CDR1 is SGHRS and CDR2 is YFSETQ. This CDR3 is built from 18 residues. The CDR3, as DNA: TGCGCCAGCAGCTTGGCACCCTTGGCCGCCGCGAACACCGGGGAGCTGTTTTTT. Its protein is CASSLAPLAAANTGELFF.

In this sample, this clonotype turned up many times. V is TRBV25-1 and J is TRBJ2-2; possibly TRBD2 for D (5 bases). The CDR3 sequence is 13 residues long. The V and J ends lost 2 bases and 6 bases respectively, with 7 bases between them. The germline V gene encodes CDR1 MGHDK and CDR2 SYGVNS. DNA of the CDR3: TGTGCCAGCAGTGAACTAGCTCCCGGGGAGCTGTTTTTT. Translating gives CASSELAPGELFF.

At least ten counts were recorded for this clonotype. The V gene is TRBV11-2, the J gene TRBJ2-7, with TRBD2 identical over 12 bases. The CDR3 covers 17 residues. Germline CDR1 reads SGHAT; CDR2 reads FQNNGV. J was trimmed by 5 bases and V by 5 bases; bases with no gene match: 13. The CDR3 coding sequence is TGTGCCAGCAGCCCAGCTAGCGGGAGGGCCTTGTTCGACGAGCAGTACTTC. It encodes CASSPASGRALFDEQYF.

The chain links TRBV20-1 to TRBJ1-5; no clear D. The germline V gene has CDR1 DFQATT and CDR2 SNEGSKA (reference sequence). Trimming cost V 4 bases and J 0 bases, with 10 bases left between them. The CDR3 is made up of 14 amino acids. CDR3: CSATHGSSNQPQHF. The CDR3 DNA sequence: TGCAGTGCTACCCACGGGTCTAGCAATCAGCCCCAGCATTTT.

This clonotype was observed at least ten times. The rearrangement joins TRBV30 to TRBJ1-1, with TRBD1 as a possible D gene (5 bases). The CDR3 is 16 residues long. Germline loops: CDR1 GTSNPN, CDR2 SVGIG (reference sequence). The V and J ends lost 1 base and 1 base respectively, with 16 bases between them. CDR3 protein: CAWSDRRVGGNTEAFF. CDR3 in DNA: TGTGCCTGGAGTGACCGCAGGGTTGGGGGGAACACTGAAGCTTTCTTT.

At least ten counts were recorded for this clonotype. The J gene is TRBJ1-2, the V gene TRBV30; no clear D. Per germline, CDR1 GTSNPN and CDR2 SVGIG (reference sequence). The V gene lost 8 bases and the J gene lost 0 bases, with 16 bases spanning the gap. The CDR3 consists of 14 residues. This CDR3 is CALPEVATNYGYTF. The CDR3 nucleotides read TGTGCCCTCCCGGAGGTAGCTACTAACTATGGCTACACCTTC.

This clonotype occurred many times. The chain couples TRBV11-3 to TRBJ2-1, with 7 bases fitting TRBD2. The CDR3 length is 14 residues. V was pared by 3 bases and J by 4 bases, with 3 bases of the junction left unmatched. Germline values: CDR1 SGHNT, CDR2 YENEEA. CDR3 nucleotides: TGTGCCAGCAGCTTGGCTAGCGGATACAATGAGCAGTTCTTC. It is translated as CASSLASGYNEQFF.

This clonotype came up many times. The chain is built from TRBV14 and TRBJ2-3; possible D gene TRBD2, 5 bases. Trimming shortened V by 0 bases and J by 2 bases, and 12 bases separated the two germline ends. The CDR3 spans 16 residues. Germline-derived CDR1 and CDR2 are SGHDN and FVKESK. The CDR3 spells CASSQDRGLITDTQYF. CDR3 sequence (DNA): TGTGCCAGCAGCCAAGATAGAGGGCTTATCACAGATACGCAGTATTTT.

About this clonotype itself: A far larger clone is one base from this, pointing to a likely read error. The V gene is TRBV11-2, the J gene TRBJ2-7; 7 bases map to TRBD1. Germline V lookup: CDR1 SGHAT, CDR2 FQNNGV. The CDR3 consists of 16 residues. The junction had 13 bases not matched to a gene; V was cut back by 1 base and J by 7 bases. The CDR3 DNA reads TGTGCCAGCAGCTTAGCGCCACAGGGGCCAAACAATGAGCAGTACTTC. It translates to CASSLAPQGPNNEQYF. Filled out from reference TRBV11-2 and TRBJ2-7, the complete variable domain reads EAGVAQSPRYKIIEKRQSVAFWCNPISGHATLYWYQQILGQGPKLLIQFQNNGVVDDSQLPKDRFSAERLKGVDSTLKIQPAKLEDSAVYLCASSLAPQGPNNEQYFGPGTRLTVT.

On this clonotype: This may be a read error: a much more frequent sequence differs by one nucleotide. J is TRBJ2-7 and V is TRBV20-1; 10 positions match TRBD2. V trimming: 0 bases; J trimming: 3 bases; junction bases outside the gene matches: 2. The CDR3 runs 14 residues. CDR1 and CDR2 from the germline V gene are DFQATT and SNEGSKA (reference sequence). The CDR3 nucleotides read TGCAGTGCTAGAGAGCCTAGCGGGAGCTACGAGCAGTACTTC. Its protein is CSAREPSGSYEQYF.